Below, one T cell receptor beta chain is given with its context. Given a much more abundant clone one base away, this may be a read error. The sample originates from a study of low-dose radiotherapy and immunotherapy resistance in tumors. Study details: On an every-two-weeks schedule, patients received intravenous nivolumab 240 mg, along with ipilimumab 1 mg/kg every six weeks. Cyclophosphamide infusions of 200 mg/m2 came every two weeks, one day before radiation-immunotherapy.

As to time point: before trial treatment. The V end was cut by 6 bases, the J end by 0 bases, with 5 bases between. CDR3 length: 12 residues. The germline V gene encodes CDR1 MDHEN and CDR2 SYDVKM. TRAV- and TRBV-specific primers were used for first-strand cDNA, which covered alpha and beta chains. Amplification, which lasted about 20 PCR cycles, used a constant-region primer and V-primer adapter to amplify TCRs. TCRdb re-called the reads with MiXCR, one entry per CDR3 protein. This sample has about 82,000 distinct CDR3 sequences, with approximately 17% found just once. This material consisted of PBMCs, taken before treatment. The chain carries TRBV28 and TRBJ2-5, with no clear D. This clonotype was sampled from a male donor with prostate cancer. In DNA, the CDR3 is TGTGCCAGCAGCTCGTACCAAGAGACCCAGTACTTC. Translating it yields CASSSYQETQYF.